One T cell receptor (beta chain) is described in this entry. Antigen: not known. The germline V and J ends were trimmed by 0 bases and 10 bases, with 10 bases remaining between them. CDR1 is SEHNR, CDR2 FQNEAQ, per germline (reference sequence). This CDR3 is built from 13 residues. The sample originates from a study of T cell repertoires in cytomegalovirus infection. Study findings and constraints: HLA-C-restricted CMV-specific TCR beta clonotypes prevailed in the ex vivo response.

TCRdb independently ran MiXCR on the reads; one entry per CDR3 protein. The profile shows around 900,000 distinct CDR3 sequences, more than 25% of them singletons. Sequenced here: cultured CD8+ T cells from PBMCs, sampled from culture after CMV antigen stimulation. This chain connects TRBV7-9 to TRBJ2-1; a possible D gene is TRBD2 (6 bases). This TCR came from a human donor in good health (CMV status not recorded). Some clones in this sample may be carry-over from other donors' samples. The CDR3: CASSLAGEVEQFF. In DNA, the CDR3 is TGTGCCAGCAGCTTAGCAGGGGAGGTCGAGCAGTTCTTC. Using reference TRBV7-9 and TRBJ2-1 for the parts outside the CDR3, the full variable domain is DTGVSQNPRHKITKRGQNVTFRCDPISEHNRLYWYRQTLGQGPEFLTYFQNEAQLEKSRLLSDRFSAERPKGSFSTLEIQRTEQGDSAMYLCASSLAGEVEQFFGPGTRLTVL.